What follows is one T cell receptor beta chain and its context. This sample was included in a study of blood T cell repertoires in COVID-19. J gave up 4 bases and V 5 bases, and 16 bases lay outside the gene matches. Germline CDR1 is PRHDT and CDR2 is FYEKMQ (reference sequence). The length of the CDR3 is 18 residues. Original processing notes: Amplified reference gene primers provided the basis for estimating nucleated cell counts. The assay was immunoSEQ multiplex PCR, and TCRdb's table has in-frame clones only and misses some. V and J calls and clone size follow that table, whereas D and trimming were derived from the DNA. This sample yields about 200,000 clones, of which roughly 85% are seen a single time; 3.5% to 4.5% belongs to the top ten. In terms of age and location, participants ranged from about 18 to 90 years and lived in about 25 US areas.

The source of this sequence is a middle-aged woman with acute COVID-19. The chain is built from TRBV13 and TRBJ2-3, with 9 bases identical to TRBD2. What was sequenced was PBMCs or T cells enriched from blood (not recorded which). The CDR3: CASSSEGWFAGGADTQYF. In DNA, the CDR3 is TGTGCCAGCAGCAGCGAAGGGTGGTTCGCGGGAGGGGCAGATACGCAGTATTTT.